This T cell receptor (beta chain) emerged from a study of blood T cell repertoires in COVID-19. Study summary: Sites across the United States, Italy and Spain contributed samples from acute and convalescent COVID-19. From T cells, B-cell-depleted T cells, or PBMCs came the material, which was cDNA or gDNA.

Per the original data handling: How many nucleated cells were present was estimated from reference gene primer amplification. TCRdb's table, derived via immunoSEQ multiplex PCR, lists solely in-frame clones and lacks some. V and J calls and clone size follow that table, whereas D and trimming were derived from the DNA. The sample contains 44,000 or so clones, approximately 87% of which appear only once. Germline V CDR1 and CDR2: LNHDA, SQIVND (reference sequence). V gave up 10 bases and J gave up 4 bases; unmatched junction bases: 4. The CDR3 has 13 amino acids. The receptor comes from a human donor in a cohort sampled during active COVID-19. Sequenced material: peripheral blood. V and J are TRBV19 and TRBJ2-5, with 12 bases lining up with TRBD2. The CDR3 DNA sequence: TGTGCCACCGTGGGACTAGCGGGAGAGACCCAGTACTTC. Its protein is CATVGLAGETQYF.